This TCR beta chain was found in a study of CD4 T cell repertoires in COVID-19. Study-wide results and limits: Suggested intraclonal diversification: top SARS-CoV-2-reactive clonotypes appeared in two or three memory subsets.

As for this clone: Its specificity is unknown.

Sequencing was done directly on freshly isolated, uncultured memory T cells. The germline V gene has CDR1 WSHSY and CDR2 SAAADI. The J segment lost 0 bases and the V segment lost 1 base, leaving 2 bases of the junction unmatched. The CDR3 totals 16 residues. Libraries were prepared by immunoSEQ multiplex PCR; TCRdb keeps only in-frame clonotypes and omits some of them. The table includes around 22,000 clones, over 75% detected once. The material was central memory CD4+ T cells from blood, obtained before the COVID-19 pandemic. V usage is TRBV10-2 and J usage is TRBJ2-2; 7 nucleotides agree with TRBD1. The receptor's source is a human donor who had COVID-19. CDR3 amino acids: CASSEWGTANTGELFF. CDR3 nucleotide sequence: TGCGCCAGCAGTGAGTGGGGGACAGCGAACACCGGGGAGCTGTTTTTT.